This TCR beta chain was recorded in a study of Ad26.COV2.S vaccination and SARS-CoV-2 variants listed by TCRdb under 2021. The study in broad terms: Donors in the vaccine arm were drawn from COV1001, a phase I-IIa trial of Ad26.COV2.S in healthy adults that was multicentre, randomized, double-blind and placebo-controlled. Ad26.COV2.S was given intramuscularly at 5x10^10 or 1x10^11 viral particles, as a single shot or as two shots 56 days apart. The specificity and breadth of SARS-CoV-2-reactive T cell receptors after Ad26.COV2.S vaccination were assessed by TCRbeta repertoire sequencing. A total of roughly 32 samples were included in the TCR-sequenced set, comprising roughly 19 Ad26.COV2.S vaccine recipients, 5 placebo recipients and 8 SARS-CoV-2 convalescent individuals. Trial participants were randomized into five groups of five, in which low-dose or high-dose Ad26.COV2.S was given once or twice, or placebo was given on both occasions. Throughout the experiments and outcome assessment, investigators stayed blinded to trial group allocation.

The immunoSEQ Assay was used to sequence TCRbeta CDR3 regions. After extraction, genomic DNA underwent amplification by bias-controlled multiplex PCR, followed by high-throughput sequencing. On the authors' methods: To quantify the absolute abundance of every unique TCRbeta CDR3 region, sequences were collapsed and filtered. Usable DNA was measured by amplifying reference genes present in all nucleated cells, and TCRbeta template counts were normalized to that usable DNA to estimate T cell fraction. Repertoire TCRs were annotated as SARS-CoV-2-specific when V gene, CDR3 amino acid sequence and J gene were exactly matched to a known reactive TCR set. The reference SARS-CoV-2 TCR set was obtained from MIRA and was filtered for enrichment in COVID-19-positive ImmuneCODE repertoires, whereby public or cross-reactive TCRs were removed. Using the MIRA antigens, annotated TCRs were further analysed by specific ORF or by position within an ORF. Breadth was defined as the number of annotated unique rearrangements divided by the total number of unique productive rearrangements, and depth was defined as the summed frequency of the annotated unique rearrangements. Two-sided Wilcoxon rank-sum tests were used to compare TCR breadth between groups. As stored in TCRdb, this immuneACCESS dataset retains in-frame rearrangements with V and J assigned. A fraction of the clones does not appear; measured against another copy, unresolved V genes explain less than half of the discrepancy, and the remainder lacks a known reason. V, J and clone size were drawn from that table, and D and trimming were deduced from the DNA. This sample comprises about 350,000 clones, around nine tenths of them detected only once. Approximately 12% of the sample comes from the top ten.

Comment on this clone: Its antigen remains undetermined. Within one base of it there is no much larger clone, and no base qualities were kept.

What the study reported, not specific to this receptor: Substantial breadth of spike-specific CD8+ and CD4+ T cell responses was reported after vaccination. Comparing responses between vaccine doses or regimens was not something the study was powered to do. Vaccine and placebo recipients had similar non-spike TCR breadth, a finding consistent with the vaccine containing only spike. According to the authors, total T cell responses may have been underestimated by the TCR breadth and depth analyses. Higher spike-specific TCR breadth was observed in Ad26.COV2.S recipients than in placebo recipients (P = 0.0014).

Trimming at the junction amounts to 2 bases on V and 0 bases on J, and the germline ends lie 8 bases apart. Looking up the germline V gene yields CDR1 MGHRA and CDR2 YSYEKL. From its cysteine to its phenylalanine, the CDR3 spans 14 amino acids. Kept here is only the CDR3 DNA, which spans 42 bases and is read in frame from base 1. The treatment or condition label, read with the paper, signifies: 19 received Ad26.COV2.S at low or high dose, single or two shots; several received placebo; per-sample allocation not given. Repertoires of vaccine and placebo recipients were sequenced from samples taken on day 63 after the first injection. In Cohort 1b, fewer than 30 adults aged 18-55 years were enrolled at a single site in Boston, USA, between 29 July and 7 August 2020. Ad26.COV2.S was a replication-incompetent adenovirus type 26 vector expressing a prefusion-stabilized SARS-CoV-2 spike protein from the original Wuhan strain.

The source was peripheral blood, collected in a trial of Ad26.COV2.S vaccine versus placebo. The chain joins TRBV4-1 to TRBJ2-7; perhaps TRBD2 is the D gene, with 6 bases matching. The TCR was taken from a person aged 18-60 years who received the Ad26.COV2.S COVID-19 vaccine or a placebo. In nucleotide form, the sequence is TGCGCCAGCAGCCAACCGGGGGACTCCTACGAGCAGTACTTC. Its product reads: CASSQPGDSYEQYF.